This entry features one T cell receptor beta chain sequence. This receptor's antigen is unknown. Base qualities are not recorded, but no much larger clone differs from it by a single base. V is trimmed back by 5 bases and J by 0 bases, and the junction contains 15 bases that no gene match accounts for. From the germline V gene (reference sequence), CDR1 is SEHNR and CDR2 is FQNEAQ. The CDR3 has 19 amino acids, counting the end cysteine and phenylalanine. Just CDR3 DNA is preserved here, 57 bases in frame from base 1. This specimen comes from a study of blood T cell repertoires in COVID-19 (dated by TCRdb to the early 2020s). Looking at the study overall: The collaborator samples originated in the United States, Italy and Spain and spanned the acute and convalescent phases of COVID-19. Deeply sampled blood TCRbeta repertoires from subjects exposed to, actively infected with, or recovered from COVID-19 were included in the dataset. The prospective study material was composed of cDNA or gDNA derived from T cells, B-cell-depleted T cells, or PBMCs. The repertoires were released in a freely available public database intended as a resource for research on the immune response to SARS-CoV-2. A de-identified subject ID, COVID-19 status, age in years and sex were almost always included in the sample metadata. Where HLA class I and class II types were available, the types were taken from metadata supplied by the sample provider, not from assay-based typing. The samples were drawn from the first 160 participants of the ongoing ImmuneRACE study and from some 1,300 subjects provided by 6 global collaborators.

General study outcomes and caveats: How much clinical and demographic metadata was included differed by source and by participant, and the metadata was provided uncurated.

The immunoSEQ Assay, a bias-controlled multiplex PCR, was used to amplify TCRbeta CDR3 regions from genomic DNA. The authors' analysis ran thus. The number of nucleated cells in each sample was estimated from the amplification of reference gene primers within the assay. To quantify the absolute abundance of each unique TCRbeta CDR3 rearrangement, sequence reads were collapsed and filtered. For each sample, productive Simpson clonality was calculated by taking the square root of Simpson's diversity index across productive rearrangements. The clones in this table, taken by TCRdb from immuneACCESS, are in-frame only. Not every clone is retained; where verified, under half of the shortfall comes from an unresolved V gene, and the cause of the rest is unknown. V and J calls and clone size are those listed in that table; D and trimming were worked out from the DNA. The sample includes tens of thousands of clones, with 65% to 85% observed a single time. The ten largest clonotypes hold 28% of the sample.

The collaborating institutions used their own protocols to collect whole blood in K2EDTA tubes. Collaborator samples were shipped for TCRbeta analysis as frozen whole blood, isolated PBMCs, or DNA extracted from either sample type. Recombination linked TRBV7-9 to TRBJ2-1; TRBD1 fits 8 bases in the junction. The clonotype comes from a human donor in a cohort sampled during active COVID-19. Sequences were obtained from peripheral blood. The CDR3 corresponds to CASSLGGTGTFSSYNEQFF. The DNA reads as follows: TGTGCCAGCAGCCTGGGTGGGACAGGCACCTTCAGCTCCTACAATGAGCAGTTCTTC.